The 11 T cell receptor beta chains below all came from one sample that was sequenced in a study of blood T cell repertoires in COVID-19. Repertoires were generated with immunoSEQ multiplex PCR, while TCRdb's copy carries only in-frame clones and drops some. Among 250,000 to 350,000 clones, approximately 91% were seen once, and the ten largest hold over 2%. Sample: peripheral blood. The origin of the receptors is a woman aged 30 to 39 with COVID-19, enrolled during active disease.

The rearrangement uses TRBV30 and TRBJ1-2; 7 bases agree with TRBD1. The CDR3 covers 15 residues. The V gene's germline CDR1 is GTSNPN and CDR2 SVGIG (reference sequence). V shed 2 bases, J shed 4 bases, and the junction held 10 bases outside the gene matches. CDR3 nucleotide sequence: TGTGCCTGGAGTTTGAGGGGGCATGATCCCTATGGCTACACCTTC. Its translation: CAWSLRGHDPYGYTF.

In its sample, this clone was seen once. The V and J genes are TRBV5-1 and TRBJ2-3; 9 bases map to TRBD2. The CDR3 spans 15 residues. Per germline, CDR1 SGHRS and CDR2 YFSETQ. The V and J ends lost 0 bases and 5 bases, in that order; junction bases with no gene match: 4. The CDR3 DNA reads TGCGCCAGCAGCTTGGAGGTAGCGGGAGAAGATACGCAGTATTTT. Translation: CASSLEVAGEDTQYF.

The chain is built from TRBV4-1 and TRBJ1-1; 11 positions match TRBD1. V shed 4 bases, J shed 4 bases, and the junction held 5 bases outside the gene matches. The CDR3 totals 15 residues. The germline V gene has CDR1 MGHRA and CDR2 YSYEKL. CDR3 sequence (DNA): TGCGCCAGCAGCCGAGGTGGGACAGGGGGCACTGAAGCTTTCTTT. Its translation: CASSRGGTGGTEAFF.

The J gene is TRBJ1-6, the V gene TRBV5-4; 7 positions match TRBD1. V lost 4 bases to trimming and J lost 7 bases; unmatched junction nucleotides: 5. Germline CDR1 SGHNT, CDR2 YYREEE (reference sequence). CDR3 size: 14 residues. The DNA for the CDR3 is TGTGCCAGCAGCCGACAGGGCATGAATTCACCCCTCCACTTT. Translating gives CASSRQGMNSPLHF. The full variable domain, its missing parts supplied by reference TRBV5-4 and TRBJ1-6, is ETGVTQSPTHLIKTRGQQVTLRCSSQSGHNTVSWYQQALGQGPQFIFQYYREEENGRGNFPPRFSGLQFPNYSSELNVNALELDDSALYLCASSRQGMNSPLHFGNGTRLTVT.

The chain carries TRBV10-3 and TRBJ2-5; a possible D gene is TRBD1 (6 bases). Germline-derived CDR1 and CDR2 are ENHRY and SYGVKD. Trimming took off 7 bases at V and 1 base at J, with 13 bases between the two ends. The CDR3 is 14 amino acids. The CDR3 DNA reads TGTGCCATCAATAATGACAGGATCCAAGAGACCCAGTACTTC. Translation gives CAINNDRIQETQYF.

This clone was seen a few times. The chain carries TRBV5-1 and TRBJ2-3, with TRBD2 as a possible D gene (6 bases). From germline, CDR1 is SGHRS and CDR2 YFSETQ. The CDR3 runs 14 residues. V lost 0 bases and J 7 bases, leaving 12 bases between the germline ends. The CDR3 DNA follows: TGCGCCAGCAGCTTGGTTTTGGGAGGACATACGCAGTATTTT. It is translated as CASSLVLGGHTQYF.

The chain has TRBV5-1 and TRBJ1-2; 8 nucleotides align to TRBD1. Germline CDR1 is SGHRS and CDR2 is YFSETQ. The CDR3 runs 15 residues. V dropped 4 bases and J dropped 6; count of bases not matched to a gene: 11. The CDR3 is CASSDIQGGGNGYTF. CDR3 DNA: TGCGCCAGCAGCGACATACAGGGGGGAGGTAATGGCTACACCTTC.

V and J are TRBV28 and TRBJ2-7, with 8 bases matching TRBD1. The V gene end was trimmed by 6 bases and the J gene end by 3 bases; junction bases not matched to a gene: 10. From germline, CDR1 is MDHEN and CDR2 SYDVKM. The CDR3 extends over 15 amino acids. The CDR3 spells CASSPPGQVDYEQYF. The CDR3 coding sequence is TGTGCCAGCAGCCCTCCGGGACAGGTAGACTACGAGCAGTACTTC. Variable domain in full (rest from reference TRBV28 and TRBJ2-7): DVKVTQSSRYLVKRTGEKVFLECVQDMDHENMFWYRQDPGLGLRLIYFSYDVKMKEKGDIPEGYSVSREKKERFSLILESASTNQTSMYLCASSPPGQVDYEQYFGPGTRLTVT.

This clone was observed a single time. This chain links TRBV29-1 with TRBJ1-1, with 7 bases identical to TRBD1. CDR1 is SQVTM, CDR2 ANQGSEA, per germline. CDR3 length: 12 amino acids. The junction had 5 bases not matched to a gene; V was cut back by 7 bases and J by 3 bases. CDR3 region: CSARQGYTEAFF. The DNA of the CDR3 is TGCAGCGCGCGACAGGGATACACTGAAGCTTTCTTT.

The V and J genes are TRBV24-1 and TRBJ1-5; D is unclear. Deletions cut 0 bases from V and 0 bases from J, with 14 bases between. Germline CDR1 is KGHDR and CDR2 is SFDVKD. The CDR3 has 18 residues. This chain's CDR3 is CATSDLFAGGYSNQPQHF. CDR3 in DNA: TGTGCCACCAGTGATTTGTTTGCCGGCGGATATAGCAATCAGCCCCAGCATTTT.

The chain joins TRBV5-1 to TRBJ2-4, with 11 bases that match TRBD1. CDR1 SGHRS and CDR2 YFSETQ come from the germline V gene. Trimming removed 4 bases from V and 6 bases from J; junction bases left unmatched: 9. The CDR3 length is 16 residues. CDR3 coding DNA: TGCGCCAGCAGCCCCGGGACAGGGGGGGTGAGAAACATTCAGTACTTC. This codes for CASSPGTGGVRNIQYF.